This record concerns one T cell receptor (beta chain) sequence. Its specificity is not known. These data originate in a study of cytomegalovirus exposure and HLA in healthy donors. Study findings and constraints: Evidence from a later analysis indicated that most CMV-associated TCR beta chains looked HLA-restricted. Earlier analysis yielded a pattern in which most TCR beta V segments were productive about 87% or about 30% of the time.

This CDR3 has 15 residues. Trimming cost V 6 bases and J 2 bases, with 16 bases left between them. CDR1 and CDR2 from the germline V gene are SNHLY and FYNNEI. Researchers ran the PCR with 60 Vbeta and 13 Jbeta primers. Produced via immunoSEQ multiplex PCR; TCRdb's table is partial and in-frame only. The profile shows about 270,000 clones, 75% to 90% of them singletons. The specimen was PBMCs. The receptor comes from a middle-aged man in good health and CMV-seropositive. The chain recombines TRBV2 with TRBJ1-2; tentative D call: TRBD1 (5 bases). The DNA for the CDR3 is TGTGCCAGCAGGAAGGGGCTTCAGGTAAACTATGGCTACACCTTC. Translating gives CASRKGLQVNYGYTF.